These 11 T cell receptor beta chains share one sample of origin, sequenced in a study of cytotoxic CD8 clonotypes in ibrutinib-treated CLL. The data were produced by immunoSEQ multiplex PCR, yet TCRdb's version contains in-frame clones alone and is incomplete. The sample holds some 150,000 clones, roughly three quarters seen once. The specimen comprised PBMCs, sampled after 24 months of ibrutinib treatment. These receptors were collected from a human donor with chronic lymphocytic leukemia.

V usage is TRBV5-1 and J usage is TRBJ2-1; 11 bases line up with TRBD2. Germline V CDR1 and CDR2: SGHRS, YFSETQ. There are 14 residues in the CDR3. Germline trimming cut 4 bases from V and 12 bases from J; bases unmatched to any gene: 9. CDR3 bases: TGCGCCAGCAGCGGGGCTAGCGGGGGGCAAGGGCAGTTCTTC. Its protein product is CASSGASGGQGQFF.

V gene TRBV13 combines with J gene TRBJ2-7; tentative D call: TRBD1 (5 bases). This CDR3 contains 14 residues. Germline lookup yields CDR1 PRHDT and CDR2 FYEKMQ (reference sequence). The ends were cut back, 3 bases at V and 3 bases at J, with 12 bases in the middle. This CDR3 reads CASSLGQGVYEQYF. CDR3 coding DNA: TGTGCCAGCAGCTTGGGCCAGGGTGTCTACGAGCAGTACTTC.

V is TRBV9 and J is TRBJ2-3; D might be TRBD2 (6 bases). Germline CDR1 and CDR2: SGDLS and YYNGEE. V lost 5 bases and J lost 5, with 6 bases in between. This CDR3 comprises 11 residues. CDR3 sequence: CASSSGDTQYF. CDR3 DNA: TGTGCCAGCAGTAGCGGAGATACGCAGTATTTT.

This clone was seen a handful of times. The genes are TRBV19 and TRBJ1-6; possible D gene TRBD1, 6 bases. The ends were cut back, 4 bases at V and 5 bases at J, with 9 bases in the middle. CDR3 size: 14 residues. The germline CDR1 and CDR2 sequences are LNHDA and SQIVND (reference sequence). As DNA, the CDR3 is TGTGCCAGTAGTACCGGACAGAATAATTCACCCCTCCACTTT. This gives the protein CASSTGQNNSPLHF.

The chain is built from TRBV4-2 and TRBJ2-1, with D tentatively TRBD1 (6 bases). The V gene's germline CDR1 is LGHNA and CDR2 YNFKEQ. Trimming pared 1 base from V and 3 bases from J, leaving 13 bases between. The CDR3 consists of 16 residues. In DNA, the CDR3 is TGTGCCAGCAGCCAAGTGTGGGGGCAGGACTACAATGAGCAGTTCTTC. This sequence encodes CASSQVWGQDYNEQFF.

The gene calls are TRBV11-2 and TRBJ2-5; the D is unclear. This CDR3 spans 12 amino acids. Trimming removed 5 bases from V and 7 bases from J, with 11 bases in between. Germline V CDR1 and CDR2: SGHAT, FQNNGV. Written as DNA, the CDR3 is TGTGCCAGCAGCCACCCGTCGGGGACCCAGTACTTC. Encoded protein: CASSHPSGTQYF. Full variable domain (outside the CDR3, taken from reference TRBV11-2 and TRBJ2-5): EAGVAQSPRYKIIEKRQSVAFWCNPISGHATLYWYQQILGQGPKLLIQFQNNGVVDDSQLPKDRFSAERLKGVDSTLKIQPAKLEDSAVYLCASSHPSGTQYFGPGTRLLVL.

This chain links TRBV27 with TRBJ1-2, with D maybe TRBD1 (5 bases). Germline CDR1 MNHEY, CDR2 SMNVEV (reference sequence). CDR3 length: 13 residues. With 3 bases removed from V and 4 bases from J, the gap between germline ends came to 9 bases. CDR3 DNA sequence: TGTGCCAGCAGTTTGGGCAGGGTCTATGGCTACACCTTC. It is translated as CASSLGRVYGYTF.

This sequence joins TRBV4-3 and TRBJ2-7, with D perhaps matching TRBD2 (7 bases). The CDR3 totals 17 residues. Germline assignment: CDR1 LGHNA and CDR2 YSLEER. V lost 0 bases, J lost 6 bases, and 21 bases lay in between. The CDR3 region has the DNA TGCGCCAGCAGCCAAGAAGGGGGTGTCGGGCTAGCGGCCGAGCAGTACTTC. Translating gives CASSQEGGVGLAAEQYF.

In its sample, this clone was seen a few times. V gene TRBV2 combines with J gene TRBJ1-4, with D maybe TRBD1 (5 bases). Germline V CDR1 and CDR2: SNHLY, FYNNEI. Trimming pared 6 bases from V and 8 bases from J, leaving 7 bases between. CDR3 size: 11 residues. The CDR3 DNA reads TGTGCCAGCAGGACAGAGGAAAAACTGTTTTTT. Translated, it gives CASRTEEKLFF.

The CDR3 DNA reads TGTGCCAGCACCCCCGGGACCGGGGAGCTGTTTTTT. Translating gives CASTPGTGELFF. The chain is built from TRBV11-3 and TRBJ2-2; D remains unclear. CDR3 length: 12 residues. Trimming removed 7 bases from V and 5 bases from J, with 8 bases in between. The germline gives CDR1 SGHNT, CDR2 YENEEA. The entire variable domain, with the rest obtained from reference TRBV11-3 and TRBJ2-2, is as follows: EAGVVQSPRYKIIEKKQPVAFWCNPISGHNTLYWYLQNLGQGPELLIRYENEEAVDDSQLPKDRFSAERLKGVDSTLKIQPAELGDSAVYLCASTPGTGELFFGEGSRLTVL.

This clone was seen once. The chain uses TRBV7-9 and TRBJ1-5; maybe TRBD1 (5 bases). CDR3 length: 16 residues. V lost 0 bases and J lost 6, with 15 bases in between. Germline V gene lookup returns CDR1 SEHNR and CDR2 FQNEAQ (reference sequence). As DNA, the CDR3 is TGTGCCAGCAGCTTAGCGGCAGGGACGGAGAGTCAGCCCCAGCATTTT. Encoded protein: CASSLAAGTESQPQHF.